Listed here are 12 T cell receptor beta chains from one sample, sequenced in a study of vaccination effects on CD4 cells after COVID-19. The data were produced by immunoSEQ multiplex PCR, yet TCRdb's version contains in-frame clones alone and is incomplete. The data hold tens of thousands of clones, with 60% to 80% observed a single time. Before sequencing took place, the ViraFEST assay used viral peptide pools to expand antigen-specific CD4+ T cells. Culture lasted 10 days before CD4+ T cell isolation. Having tested negative for nucleocapsid antibodies, the vaccine recipients showed no prior SARS-CoV-2 infection. Antigens of these TCRs are unknown. This sample comprised CD4+ T cells from PBMCs cultured with HCoV-NL63 spike peptides, obtained before COVID-19 vaccination. The source is a human donor who received a COVID-19 vaccine.

The chain has TRBV30 and TRBJ1-2, with TRBD1 matching 9 bases. This CDR3 spans 14 amino acids. J gave up 6 bases and V 6 bases, and 11 bases lay outside the gene matches. The germline gives CDR1 GTSNPN, CDR2 SVGIG (reference sequence). The CDR3 coding sequence is TGTGCCTGTCCCCCCGGGACAGGGTATAATGGCTACACCTTC. Translation: CACPPGTGYNGYTF.

The V gene is TRBV5-5, the J gene TRBJ1-5; perhaps TRBD1 as D (6 bases). The CDR3 consists of 14 residues. V dropped 4 bases and J dropped 9 bases, with 17 bases sitting between them. Germline V gene sequence: CDR1 SGHKS, CDR2 YYEKEE (reference sequence). The CDR3 region has the DNA TGTGCCAGCAGCCACGGGACACCAGCAGGGCCCCAGCATTTT. This gives the protein CASSHGTPAGPQHF.

The chain combines TRBV7-2 with TRBJ1-6; 7 bases fit TRBD1. Germline V gene sequence: CDR1 SGHTA, CDR2 FQGNSA. Trimming took 5 bases from V and 5 from J; bases not matched to a gene: 6. This CDR3 is 15 amino acids long. Here the CDR3 DNA reads TGTGCCAGCAGCCTTGCGGGGACAGATAATTCACCCCTCCACTTT. It translates to CASSLAGTDNSPLHF.

The chain has TRBV18 and TRBJ2-5; D is uncertain. Per the germline V gene, CDR1 is KGHSH and CDR2 is LQKENI. V lost 4 bases and J 5 bases, leaving 11 bases between the germline ends. The CDR3 runs 13 residues. The CDR3 DNA follows: TGTGCCAGCTCACGAACAGTCGGGGAGACCCAGTACTTC. It yields the protein CASSRTVGETQYF.

This clone was seen only a few times. The chain combines TRBV24-1 with TRBJ1-2; D is perhaps TRBD1 (6 bases). The CDR3 runs 14 residues. V lost 7 bases, J lost 2 bases, and 13 bases lay in between. The germline gives CDR1 KGHDR, CDR2 SFDVKD. CDR3 DNA: TGTGCCACCAGCGGCCGGGACAAGAACTATGGCTACACCTTC. Protein sequence: CATSGRDKNYGYTF.

The chain couples TRBV2 to TRBJ2-7; D is unclear. V lost 10 bases to trimming and J lost 1 base, with 8 bases between them. This CDR3 comprises 11 residues. Per the germline V gene, CDR1 is SNHLY and CDR2 is FYNNEI. The CDR3: CATRRSYEQYV. As DNA, the CDR3 is TGTGCCACAAGGCGGTCCTACGAGCAGTACGTC.

This clone was picked up one time. The rearrangement uses TRBV7-9 and TRBJ1-2; D possibly corresponds to TRBD1 (5 bases). This CDR3 has 17 amino acids. Germline CDR1 SEHNR, CDR2 FQNEAQ (reference sequence). With 2 bases removed from V and 3 bases from J, the gap between germline ends came to 19 bases. The CDR3 DNA sequence: TGTGCCAGCAGCTTAAGTCAGGGTGCGCGGGGGGACTATGGCTACACCTTC. Translating gives CASSLSQGARGDYGYTF.

The rearrangement joins TRBV2 to TRBJ2-1; 11 nucleotides align to TRBD2. This CDR3 has 17 amino acids. Germline V gene sequence: CDR1 SNHLY, CDR2 FYNNEI. The V gene end was trimmed by 5 bases and the J gene end by 6 bases; junction bases not matched to a gene: 12. The CDR3 nucleotides read TGTGCCAGCAGTAGAAACCCACGACTAGCGGGGTCCAATGAGCAGTTCTTC. Translation: CASSRNPRLAGSNEQFF.

This clone appeared a single time. V gene TRBV6-5 combines with J gene TRBJ2-3; perhaps TRBD1 as D (5 bases). V lost 11 bases to trimming and J lost 2 bases, with 20 bases between them. This CDR3 has 15 amino acids. Germline CDR1 is MNHEY and CDR2 is SVGAGI. The CDR3 coding sequence is TGTGCCTCCAGAAGACAAGGGGCCAACACAGATACGCAGTATTTT. Translating gives CASRRQGANTDTQYF.

V and J are TRBV27 and TRBJ2-5; D gene uncertain. Trimming shortened V by 2 bases and J by 4 bases, and 2 bases separated the two germline ends. Per the germline V gene, CDR1 is MNHEY and CDR2 is SMNVEV (reference sequence). This CDR3 region has 11 residues. CDR3 loop: CASSLGETQYF. Here the CDR3 DNA reads TGTGCCAGCAGTTTAGGAGAGACCCAGTACTTC.

The chain is built from TRBV19 and TRBJ1-2; possibly TRBD1 for D (5 bases). This CDR3 comprises 14 residues. The V end was cut by 9 bases, the J end by 0 bases, with 14 bases between. Germline lookup yields CDR1 LNHDA and CDR2 SQIVND (reference sequence). The CDR3 DNA reads as TGTGCCAGCAGATATCAGGGAGCTAACTATGGCTACACCTTC. It is translated as CASRYQGANYGYTF. The full variable domain, its missing parts supplied by reference TRBV19 and TRBJ1-2, is DGGITQSPKYLFRKEGQNVTLSCEQNLNHDAMYWYRQDPGQGLRLIYYSQIVNDFQKGDIAEGYSVSREKKESFPLTVTSAQKNPTAFYLCASRYQGANYGYTFGSGTRLTVV.

The chain joins TRBV4-1 to TRBJ1-5; a possible D gene is TRBD1 (5 bases). This CDR3 is 16 amino acids long. The V and J ends lost 0 bases and 8 bases respectively, with 17 bases between them. Germline V CDR1 and CDR2: MGHRA, YSYEKL. CDR3 region: CASSQEGDPWGEPQHF. For the CDR3, the DNA is TGCGCCAGCAGCCAAGAGGGGGACCCCTGGGGGGAGCCCCAGCATTTT.